This passage covers 16 T cell receptor beta chains from one sample sequenced in a study of control samples from healthy donors and cancer patients. Some clones are missing from TCRdb's copy, which holds only in-frame ones; the method was immunoSEQ multiplex PCR. The table shows 100,000 to 120,000 clones, with about 80% occurring only once. What was sequenced was blood. These receptors originate from a woman in her fifties or sixties in good health.

The genes are TRBV30 and TRBJ1-1; D might be TRBD1 (5 bases). This CDR3 has 16 residues. V shed 2 bases and J shed 0 bases, with 16 bases lying between them. Germline values: CDR1 GTSNPN, CDR2 SVGIG (reference sequence). The CDR3 sequence: CAWSLFAGTMNTEAFF. The CDR3 bases are TGTGCCTGGAGTCTTTTCGCCGGGACTATGAACACTGAAGCTTTCTTT.

This clone was seen a handful of times. The J gene is TRBJ1-1, the V gene TRBV7-2; D is uncertain. This CDR3 spans 13 amino acids. With 3 bases removed from V and 1 base from J, the gap between germline ends came to 6 bases. CDR1 and CDR2 from the germline V gene are SGHTA and FQGNSA. The CDR3 reads CASSFQRNTEAFF. In DNA form, the CDR3 reads TGTGCCAGCAGCTTTCAGAGGAACACTGAAGCTTTCTTT.

The rearrangement joins TRBV11-2 to TRBJ1-4; TRBD1 aligns across 9 bases. The CDR3 is 14 residues long. The V segment lost 3 bases and the J segment 6 bases; nucleotides outside the gene matches: 2. Germline CDR1 reads SGHAT; CDR2 reads FQNNGV. CDR3 sequence reads: CASSFGTGYEKLFF. Written as DNA, the CDR3 is TGTGCCAGCAGCTTCGGGACAGGGTATGAAAAACTGTTTTTT.

This chain joins TRBV4-2 and TRBJ2-7; D is undetermined. CDR1 and CDR2 (germline): LGHNA, YNFKEQ. CDR3 size: 11 residues. V dropped 3 bases and J dropped 5 bases, with 5 bases sitting between them. The CDR3 is CASSHANEQYF. The CDR3, as DNA: TGTGCCAGCAGCCACGCAAACGAGCAGTACTTC.

This clone was counted a few times. Other DNA sequences in the same sample also yield this CDR3. This chain uses TRBV6-2 or TRBV6-3 with TRBJ2-5; TRBD1 is a possible D gene (5 bases). The germline V gene has CDR1 MNHEY and CDR2 SVGEGT. The length of the CDR3 is 12 residues. Trimming removed 5 bases from V and 2 bases from J, with 6 bases in between. CDR3 DNA: TGTGCCAGCAGTGACAGTCAAGAGACCCAGTACTTC. The encoded protein is CASSDSQETQYF.

This chain uses TRBV2 with TRBJ1-1; D call uncertain. The V gene's germline CDR1 is SNHLY and CDR2 FYNNEI. The V and J ends lost 3 bases and 7 bases respectively, with 6 bases between them. This CDR3 contains 11 residues. CDR3 loop: CASSEGGEAFF. CDR3 nucleotide sequence: TGTGCCAGCAGTGAGGGCGGTGAAGCTTTCTTT.

The V call is TRBV11-3, the J call TRBJ2-2; D gene uncertain. CDR1 is SGHNT and CDR2 is YENEEA in the germline V gene. There are 15 residues in the CDR3. V was pared by 1 base and J by 2 bases, with 8 bases between. The CDR3, as DNA: TGTGCCAGCAGCTTAGTACTCCAAAACACCGGGGAGCTGTTTTTT. Protein sequence: CASSLVLQNTGELFF.

V and J are TRBV3-1 (or the pseudogene TRBV3-2) and TRBJ2-3; maybe TRBD2 (6 bases). The germline V gene has CDR1 LGHDT and CDR2 YNNKEL (reference sequence). The CDR3 is made up of 18 amino acids. V lost 5 bases and J lost 2, with 23 bases in between. The CDR3 reads CASSSGARGRRATDTQYF. The CDR3 DNA reads as TGTGCCAGCAGCAGCGGAGCGCGGGGTCGGCGGGCCACAGATACGCAGTATTTT.

J is TRBJ2-7 and V is TRBV6-5, with 10 bases matching TRBD2. CDR1 and CDR2 (germline): MNHEY, SVGAGI. With V trimmed by 5 bases and J by 5 bases, 9 bases remained unmatched. The CDR3 has 15 amino acids. The chain's CDR3 is CASSLSGTSVHEQYF. The CDR3 nucleotides are TGTGCCAGCAGTCTCTCCGGGACTAGCGTCCACGAGCAGTACTTC.

The V and J genes are TRBV19 and TRBJ1-1, with TRBD1 matching 10 bases. V lost 9 bases to trimming and J lost 12 bases; unmatched junction nucleotides: 13. There are 13 residues in the CDR3. Germline assignment: CDR1 LNHDA and CDR2 SQIVND (reference sequence). This CDR3 reads CASHARDRGAPFF. Here the CDR3 DNA reads TGTGCCAGCCATGCCCGGGACAGGGGAGCCCCTTTCTTT.

The chain is built from TRBV19 and TRBJ2-2; 9 bases line up with TRBD2. V gave up 7 bases and J gave up 0 bases; unmatched junction bases: 6. The germline V gene has CDR1 LNHDA and CDR2 SQIVND (reference sequence). The length of the CDR3 is 16 residues. In nucleotides, the CDR3 is TGTGCCAGTACTCAGGGACTAGCTGCGAACACCGGGGAGCTGTTTTTT. Translating it yields CASTQGLAANTGELFF. The entire variable domain, with the rest obtained from reference TRBV19 and TRBJ2-2, is as follows: DGGITQSPKYLFRKEGQNVTLSCEQNLNHDAMYWYRQDPGQGLRLIYYSQIVNDFQKGDIAEGYSVSREKKESFPLTVTSAQKNPTAFYLCASTQGLAANTGELFFGEGSRLTVL.

V gene TRBV9 combines with J gene TRBJ1-5, with 11 bases lining up with TRBD1. Looked up from germline, CDR1 is SGDLS and CDR2 is YYNGEE. V shed 5 bases and J 3 bases; nucleotides not matched to a gene: 4. This CDR3 is built from 15 residues. The CDR3 region has the DNA TGTGCCAGCAGTGGACAGGGGGCCGACAATCAGCCCCAGCATTTT. Amino acids: CASSGQGADNQPQHF.

This clone was recorded a few times. This chain connects TRBV6-5 to TRBJ2-1, with 10 bases lining up with TRBD2. The J segment lost 4 bases and the V segment lost 7 bases, leaving 4 bases of the junction unmatched. The CDR3 covers 14 residues. Germline V gene lookup returns CDR1 MNHEY and CDR2 SVGAGI. For the CDR3, the DNA is TGTGCCAGCATGAGCGGGAGGGGATACAATGAGCAGTTCTTC. This codes for CASMSGRGYNEQFF.

This clone was observed a few times. The chain recombines TRBV5-1 with TRBJ1-4; maybe TRBD1 (5 bases). Germline CDR1 reads SGHRS; CDR2 reads YFSETQ. Trimming left V 8 bases short and J 13 bases short, with 15 bases between. The CDR3 is 11 amino acids. This CDR3 is CASLGPTGLFF. The CDR3 nucleotides read TGCGCCAGTCTCGGGCCTACAGGACTGTTTTTT.

The chain links TRBV6-5 to TRBJ1-2; 7 nucleotides match TRBD1. The CDR3 extends over 14 amino acids. V lost 6 bases, J lost 6 bases, and 10 bases stayed unmatched. Germline V gene sequence: CDR1 MNHEY, CDR2 SVGAGI. Here the CDR3 reads CASSLGQPGNGYTF. The CDR3, as DNA: TGTGCCAGCAGCCTGGGACAGCCCGGAAATGGCTACACCTTC.

The chain combines TRBV4-2 with TRBJ1-1, with D maybe TRBD1 (5 bases). This CDR3 has 13 amino acids. Trimming took off 0 bases at V and 10 bases at J, with 12 bases between the two ends. Germline V CDR1 and CDR2: LGHNA, YNFKEQ. The CDR3 coding sequence is TGTGCCAGCAGCCAAGATCTCGGGGGGAGAGCTTTCTTT. Translation: CASSQDLGGRAFF.